Listed below are T cell receptor beta chains from one sample, sequenced in a study of cytomegalovirus exposure and HLA in healthy donors. The method was immunoSEQ multiplex PCR; TCRdb's version includes in-frame clones alone and lacks a portion of them. The sample consists of about 170,000 clones, approximately 86% of them appearing once. Sequencing was carried out using PBMCs. These receptors were collected from a man aged 18 to 29 in good health and CMV-seropositive. Each CDR3 is given with its conserved first and last residue. D genes are given only for firm matches. Clone size appears in some rows only: once, few, many, or a class for an expanded clone.

D	V	J	size	CDR3	DNA
-	TRBV13	TRBJ2-7	-	CASSLGAYEQYF	TGTGCCAGCAGCTTGGGAGCCTACGAGCAGTACTTC
TRBD2	TRBV5-1	TRBJ2-3	few	CASARLAGGEDTQYF	TGCGCCAGCGCTCGACTAGCGGGAGGGGAAGATACGCAGTATTTT
-	TRBV5-6	TRBJ2-1	once	CASSSTGLYNEQFF	TGTGCCAGCAGCTCGACAGGCTTGTACAATGAGCAGTTCTTC
-	TRBV29-1	TRBJ2-3	-	CSTRRGTDTQYF	TGCAGCACCCGGCGGGGCACAGATACGCAGTATTTT
-	TRBV28	TRBJ2-7	-	CAIAESYEQYF	TGTGCGATAGCGGAATCCTACGAGCAGTACTTC
-	TRBV4-1	TRBJ1-2	-	CASSQSQAPFGYTF	TGCGCCAGCAGCCAATCGCAGGCGCCATTTGGCTACACCTTC
TRBD2	TRBV7-9	TRBJ2-1	few	CASSPGLGIIDEQFF	TGTGCCAGCAGCCCTGGACTAGGAATAATAGATGAGCAGTTCTTC
TRBD1	TRBV5-1	TRBJ1-2	once	CASSFQDRAPNGYTF	TGCGCCAGCAGCTTCCAGGACAGGGCCCCAAATGGCTACACCTTC
-	TRBV4-3	TRBJ2-7	-	CASSQDAAGGMYEQYF	TGCGCCAGCAGCCAAGATGCCGCCGGGGGAATGTACGAGCAGTACTTC
-	TRBV6-5	TRBJ2-7	-	CASRVGSGRTYEQYF	TGTGCCAGCAGGGTTGGGTCCGGGAGAACCTACGAGCAGTACTTC
TRBD1	TRBV11-2	TRBJ1-2	once	CASSPRTGTNYGYTF	TGTGCCAGCAGCCCTCGGACAGGAACTAACTATGGCTACACCTTC
TRBD2	TRBV4-3	TRBJ2-1	-	CASSQDRTSGALWDEQFF	TGCGCCAGCAGCCAAGATCGGACTAGCGGGGCCTTATGGGATGAGCAGTTCTTC
-	TRBV27	TRBJ2-6	-	CASSFLGGANVLTF	TGTGCCAGCAGTTTCCTCGGGGGAGCCAACGTCCTGACTTTC
-	TRBV4-1	TRBJ2-1	-	CASSQDRRGRVYNEQFF	TGCGCCAGCAGCCAAGATAGGAGGGGGAGGGTCTACAATGAGCAGTTCTTC
-	TRBV29-1	TRBJ2-7	-	CSVTRQGGTYEQYF	TGCAGCGTTACCCGACAGGGAGGTACCTACGAGCAGTACTTC
-	TRBV29-1	TRBJ1-1	-	CSGGGGNTEAFF	TGCAGCGGCGGGGGGGGGAACACTGAAGCTTTCTTT
-	TRBV7-9	TRBJ1-4	once	CASSPWGRANEKLFF	TGTGCCAGCAGCCCTTGGGGGCGGGCTAATGAAAAACTGTTTTTT
-	TRBV30	TRBJ1-6	few	CAWTPGTDPYNSPLHF	TGTGCCTGGACCCCCGGAACAGATCCCTATAATTCACCCCTCCACTTT
-	TRBV14	TRBJ2-1	-	CASSQRSIARGYNEQFF	TGTGCCAGCAGCCAAAGGTCTATAGCGCGGGGCTACAATGAGCAGTTCTTC
TRBD1	TRBV2	TRBJ2-2	-	CASSGQGYTGELFF	TGTGCCAGCAGCGGACAGGGGTACACCGGGGAGCTGTTTTTT
-	TRBV7-9	TRBJ2-3	-	CASSPNYQTGRTDTQYF	TGTGCCAGCAGCCCGAATTACCAAACAGGGCGCACAGATACGCAGTATTTT
TRBD2	TRBV6-5	TRBJ2-1	few	CASTLLTSGTGEQFF	TGTGCCAGCACCCTGTTGACTAGCGGGACGGGTGAGCAGTTCTTC
TRBD2	TRBV7-9	TRBJ2-7	-	CASSLSGLAGVEQYF	TGTGCCAGCAGCTTGAGCGGACTAGCGGGAGTCGAGCAGTACTTC
-	TRBV27	TRBJ2-2	-	CASSLSLPGELFF	TGTGCCAGCAGTTTATCCCTTCCCGGGGAGCTGTTTTTT
-	TRBV7-6	TRBJ2-5	-	CASSREQGREETQYF	TGTGCCAGCAGCCGAGAGCAGGGTCGCGAAGAGACCCAGTACTTC
TRBD1	TRBV4-3	TRBJ1-4	-	CASSQDQGTANEKLFF	TGCGCCAGCAGCCAAGATCAGGGGACAGCTAATGAAAAACTGTTTTTT
-	TRBV10-3	TRBJ1-2	few	CAISPGLNYGYTF	TGTGCCATCAGTCCAGGGCTTAACTATGGCTACACCTTC
-	TRBV25-1	TRBJ2-5	-	CASTQGKTQYF	TGTGCCAGCACCCAGGGAAAGACCCAGTACTTC
-	TRBV6-6	TRBJ2-1	-	CASSPGTLQFF	TGTGCCAGCAGTCCCGGGACTTTGCAGTTCTTC
-	TRBV30	TRBJ2-3	-	CAWSPGGTQYF	TGTGCCTGGAGCCCAGGGGGGACGCAGTATTTT
-	TRBV5-1	TRBJ2-7	-	CASSPRDTYEQYF	TGCGCCAGCAGCCCCCGGGACACCTACGAGCAGTACTTC
-	TRBV4-1	TRBJ2-1	-	CASSHYRDEQFF	TGCGCCAGCAGCCACTACCGGGATGAGCAGTTCTTC
-	TRBV9	TRBJ1-2	-	CASSTPGEGKARGNYGYTF	TGTGCCAGCAGCACCCCGGGCGAAGGGAAAGCCCGGGGGAACTATGGCTACACCTTC
TRBD1	TRBV7-2	TRBJ1-2	few	CASSPGTGSTYGYTF	TGTGCCAGCAGCCCGGGGACAGGGAGTACCTATGGCTACACCTTC
TRBD2	TRBV7-2	TRBJ2-7	few	CASSFGGGKEEQYF	TGTGCCAGCAGCTTCGGCGGGGGAAAAGAAGAGCAGTACTTC
TRBD1	TRBV7-9	TRBJ1-4	-	CASSKGQINEKLFF	TGTGCCAGCAGCAAGGGACAGATTAATGAAAAACTGTTTTTT